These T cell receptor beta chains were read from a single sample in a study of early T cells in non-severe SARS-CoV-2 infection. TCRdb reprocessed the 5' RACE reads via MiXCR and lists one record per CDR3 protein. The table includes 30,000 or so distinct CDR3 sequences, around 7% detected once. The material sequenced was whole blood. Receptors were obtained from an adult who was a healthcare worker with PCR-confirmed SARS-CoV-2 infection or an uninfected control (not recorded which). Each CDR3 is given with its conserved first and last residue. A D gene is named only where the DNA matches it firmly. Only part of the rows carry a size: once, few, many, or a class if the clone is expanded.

TGCAGTGCACTGGGACTAGCGGACGCCTACAATGAGCAGTTCTTC	CSALGLADAYNEQFF	TRBD2	many	TRBV20-1	TRBJ2-1
TGTGCCAGCAGCACAAACCAGGGAGCAGATACGCAGTATTTT	CASSTNQGADTQYF	.	few	TRBV12-3/TRBV12-4	TRBJ2-3
TGTGCCAGCAGTTCAACACCCAGCTATGGCTACACCTTC	CASSSTPSYGYTF	.	many	TRBV12-3/TRBV12-4	TRBJ1-2
TGTGCCAGCAACCGGGACAGCGCTAGCACAGATACGCAGTATTTT	CASNRDSASTDTQYF	TRBD1	many	TRBV7-2	TRBJ2-3
TGTGCCACCAGTGATTCGGACAGACGCTACACCTTC	CATSDSDRRYTF	.	.	TRBV24-1	TRBJ1-2
TGTGCCAGCAGCTTAGTAGCGGGAGGGCCCCCAGATACGCAGTATTTT	CASSLVAGGPPDTQYF	TRBD2	medium-sized	TRBV11-2	TRBJ2-3
TGCAGCGTCGAACCGGCTCTCTCCTACAATGAGCAGTTCTTC	CSVEPALSYNEQFF	.	few	TRBV29-1	TRBJ2-1
TGTGCCTGGAGTTCCGTCCCGACTCACCTCTCCTACGAGCAGTACTTC	CAWSSVPTHLSYEQYF	.	many	TRBV30	TRBJ2-7
TGTGCCAGCAGCTTATCGGTAGGGAGCTCCTACGAGCAGTACTTC	CASSLSVGSSYEQYF	.	many	TRBV7-2	TRBJ2-7
TGTGCCACCCAGGGGTCTGTGGATGAAGCTTTCTTT	CATQGSVDEAFF	.	many	TRBV28	TRBJ1-1
TGTGCCATCAGTGCTGTCGGACAAACGGCTGGCTACACCTTC	CAISAVGQTAGYTF	.	many	TRBV10-3	TRBJ1-2
TGTGCCAGCAGCTCGATCTCTGACAGGGAAGGGAAGGCTTTCTTT	CASSSISDREGKAFF	TRBD1	many	TRBV28	TRBJ1-1
TGCAGTGCGTTAGCCCGGCAAGAGACCCAGTACTTC	CSALARQETQYF	.	many	TRBV20-1	TRBJ2-5
TGTGCCAGCAGTTTATCAATTTACAATGAGCAGTTCTTC	CASSLSIYNEQFF	.	many	TRBV27	TRBJ2-1
TGTGCCAGCAGTTACCGACTCGATCCCTACAATGAGCAGTTCTTC	CASSYRLDPYNEQFF	.	many	TRBV2	TRBJ2-1
TGCACAACAACAGGGGGCACCTATGGCTACACCTTC	CTTTGGTYGYTF	TRBD1	.	TRBV29-1	TRBJ1-2
TGTGCCAGCAGTTTCTCGGCGGGAGACGGGACCCAGTACTTC	CASSFSAGDGTQYF	TRBD2	many	TRBV12-3/TRBV12-4	TRBJ2-5